Shown below are 32 T cell receptor beta chains from a single sample sequenced in a study of CD8+CD57+ T cells in acquired aplastic anemia. TCR beta VDJ and CDR3 were profiled, and genomic DNA was the template. TCRdb reprocessed the reads via MiXCR and lists one record per CDR3 protein. The sample has about 180,000 distinct CDR3 sequences; about half are singletons. Patients chosen for sequencing had CD8+CD57+ cells that had expanded, as shown by flow cytometry. What was sequenced was sorted CD4+, CD8+, or CD8+CD57+ T cells (not recorded which) from PBMCs. The receptors stem from a human donor with aplastic anemia.

This chain uses TRBV5-5 with TRBJ1-5; no definite D call. Germline V gene data show CDR1 as SGHKS and CDR2 as YYEKEE (reference sequence). Between the trimmed V and J ends, which lost 4 bases and 1 base, there was a span of 12 bases. The CDR3 spans 15 residues. CDR3 nucleotides: TGTGCCAGCAGCGTTTCGGGAGGGAGCAATCAGCCCCAGCATTTT. Amino acids: CASSVSGGSNQPQHF.

This clonotype showed up many times. The chain is built from TRBV7-9 and TRBJ1-2, with D hard to call. The V and J ends lost 1 base and 3 bases respectively, with 9 bases between them. Germline V lookup: CDR1 SEHNR, CDR2 FQNEAQ (reference sequence). The CDR3 totals 14 residues. The CDR3 sequence is CASSLEGRYYGYTF. The CDR3 DNA reads as TGTGCCAGCAGCTTAGAAGGCCGCTACTATGGCTACACCTTC.

The chain carries TRBV10-3 and TRBJ1-6, with 12 nucleotides matching TRBD1. The CDR3 is 16 residues long. Per germline, CDR1 ENHRY and CDR2 SYGVKD. The J segment lost 9 bases and the V segment lost 3 bases, leaving 6 bases of the junction unmatched. The CDR3 is CAISDMGQGAFSPLHF. The CDR3 DNA is TGTGCCATCAGTGATATGGGACAGGGGGCATTTTCACCCCTCCACTTT.

This chain joins TRBV20-1 and TRBJ1-6; TRBD1 matches at 7 bases. The CDR3 spans 16 residues. CDR1 is DFQATT, CDR2 SNEGSKA, per germline (reference sequence). Trimming took 6 bases from V and 2 from J; bases not matched to a gene: 10. The CDR3 sequence is CSAAKGTAPYNSPLHF. CDR3 nucleotides: TGCAGTGCAGCGAAGGGGACAGCCCCCTATAATTCACCCCTCCACTTT.

The chain couples TRBV27 to TRBJ1-3; D perhaps matches TRBD1 (6 bases). Trimming pared 5 bases from V and 0 bases from J, leaving 17 bases between. Germline V CDR1 and CDR2: MNHEY, SMNVEV (reference sequence). The CDR3 is made up of 17 amino acids. The CDR3 DNA reads as TGTGCCAGCAGTCTCCGCCCTACAGGGTACTCTGGAAACACCATATATTTT. Amino acids: CASSLRPTGYSGNTIYF.

Worth noting for this clonotype: The junction departs from germline at one end; a sequencing error may be responsible. The genes are TRBV20-1 and TRBJ2-7, with D perhaps matching TRBD2 (5 bases). The CDR3 contains 12 residues. Germline values: CDR1 DFQATT, CDR2 SNEGSKA (reference sequence). The CDR3 DNA sequence: TGCGGTGCTAGCAAACAGAGCTACGAGCAGTACTTC. This encodes CGASKQSYEQYF.

A note on this clonotype: The junction shows a germline mismatch at one end, possibly a read error. This sequence joins TRBV13 and TRBJ1-1, with 7 nucleotides matching TRBD1. The CDR3 runs 16 residues. Germline V gives CDR1 PRHDT, CDR2 FYEKMQ (reference sequence). As DNA, the CDR3 is TGTGCCAGCAGCATGACAGGGAGCGACTTGAACACTGAAGCTTTCTTC. Residues: CASSMTGSDLNTEAFF.

The gene calls are TRBV3-1 and TRBJ1-4, with D tentatively TRBD1 (5 bases). The ends were cut back, 2 bases at V and 4 bases at J, with 11 bases in the middle. The CDR3 is 15 residues long. Germline V gene data show CDR1 as LGHDT and CDR2 as YNNKEL (reference sequence). In DNA, the CDR3 is TGTGCCAGCAGCCAACGACTAGGGGTTAATGAAAAACTGTTTTTT. It translates to CASSQRLGVNEKLFF. The complete variable domain, with remaining parts taken from reference TRBV3-1 and TRBJ1-4, reads DTAVSQTPKYLVTQMGNDKSIKCEQNLGHDTMYWYKQDSKKFLKIMFSYNNKELIINETVPNRFSPKSPDKAHLNLHINSLELGDSAVYFCASSQRLGVNEKLFFGSGTQLSVL.

This clonotype has just a few counts. The gene calls are TRBV15 and TRBJ2-7; 7 positions match TRBD2. Unmatched junction bases numbered 9, after V lost 1 base and J lost 6 bases. CDR3 length: 15 residues. Germline CDR1 and CDR2: LNHNV and YYDKDF (reference sequence). CDR3 protein: CATSRGGGYWSEQYF. CDR3 nucleotide sequence: TGTGCCACCAGCAGAGGCGGGGGTTATTGGTCCGAGCAGTACTTC.

The V call is TRBV15, the J call TRBJ2-7, with a possible D match to TRBD1 (6 bases). The CDR3 is 15 residues long. V lost 6 bases and J lost 1, with 16 bases in between. In germline, CDR1 is LNHNV, CDR2 YYDKDF (reference sequence). This CDR3 reads CATRPPDRPSYEQYF. In DNA form, the CDR3 reads TGTGCCACCAGACCCCCGGACAGACCTTCCTACGAGCAGTACTTC.

The rearrangement joins TRBV10-3 to TRBJ1-5, with 7 bases that match TRBD1. V lost 3 bases and J lost 5; bases outside the gene matches: 7. Germline CDR1 ENHRY, CDR2 SYGVKD. This CDR3 is 15 amino acids long. CDR3 in amino acids: CAISEDRATYQPQHF. The CDR3 DNA sequence: TGTGCCATCAGTGAAGACAGGGCGACCTATCAGCCCCAGCATTTT.

This clonotype was observed many times. The chain joins TRBV7-2 to TRBJ2-7; D not resolved. The CDR3 spans 15 residues. Trimming stripped 2 bases from V and 1 base from J, with 12 bases between. CDR1 is SGHTA and CDR2 is FQGNSA in the germline V gene. The CDR3 reads CASSLLSFQSYEQYF. Here the CDR3 DNA reads TGTGCCAGCAGCTTATTGTCATTTCAGTCCTACGAGCAGTACTTC.

The chain links TRBV9 to TRBJ2-3, with TRBD2 identical over 10 bases. J was trimmed by 5 bases and V by 0 bases; bases with no gene match: 9. The CDR3 covers 17 residues. Germline V gene sequence: CDR1 SGDLS, CDR2 YYNGEE. This chain's CDR3 is CASSVALSGGAGDTQYF. The CDR3 DNA follows: TGTGCCAGCAGCGTAGCTCTGAGCGGGGGGGCCGGAGATACGCAGTATTTT.

The chain joins TRBV3-1 to TRBJ2-7; TRBD2 aligns across 7 bases. The CDR3 totals 13 residues. The germline V gene has CDR1 LGHDT and CDR2 YNNKEL (reference sequence). With 6 bases clipped from V and 2 bases from J, the junction kept 4 bases outside the gene matches. The CDR3 here is CASRGLAAYEQYF. The DNA of the CDR3 is TGTGCCAGCAGGGGGCTAGCGGCCTACGAGCAGTACTTC.

Ten or more counts support this clonotype. The rearrangement uses TRBV7-6 and TRBJ2-7; 8 nucleotides align to TRBD2. There are 12 residues in the CDR3. The V gene end was trimmed by 6 bases and the J gene end by 5 bases; junction bases not matched to a gene: 3. Germline-derived CDR1 and CDR2 are SGHVS and FNYEAQ. As DNA, the CDR3 is TGTGCCAGCAGAGGGACTAGTCACGAGCAGTACTTC. Translated: CASRGTSHEQYF.

With respect to this clonotype: One end of the junction does not line up with germline, which may come from a read error. The chain employs TRBV2 and TRBJ1-4; 9 bases agree with TRBD1. The germline CDR1 and CDR2 sequences are SNHLY and FYNNEI. The CDR3 spans 14 residues. In DNA form, the CDR3 reads TGTGCCAGCAGGAACCCGGGACAGGGAGAAAACCTGTTTTTT. Protein product: CASRNPGQGENLFF.

This chain connects TRBV20-1 to TRBJ1-2, with 10 bases fitting TRBD1. The germline V gene encodes CDR1 DFQATT and CDR2 SNEGSKA (reference sequence). This CDR3 comprises 16 residues. V was pared by 6 bases and J by 2 bases, with 12 bases of the junction left unmatched. The CDR3: CSAPGTGESRNYGYTF. CDR3 bases: TGCAGTGCGCCCGGGACAGGGGAGAGTAGGAACTATGGCTACACCTTC.

This sequence joins TRBV2 and TRBJ2-7; D is ambiguous. This CDR3 comprises 13 residues. Germline CDR1 is SNHLY and CDR2 is FYNNEI. The V and J ends lost 6 bases and 1 base respectively, with 10 bases between them. The CDR3 sequence is CASRKGRSYEQYF. The CDR3 region has the DNA TGTGCCAGCAGGAAGGGCCGTTCCTACGAGCAGTACTTC.

This clonotype was detected ten times or more. The J gene is TRBJ2-1, the V gene TRBV5-1, with D uncertain. The V gene lost 2 bases and the J gene lost 6 bases, with 6 bases spanning the gap. This CDR3 contains 12 residues. CDR1 and CDR2 from the germline V gene are SGHRS and YFSETQ. CDR3 DNA sequence: TGCGCCAGCAGCTTAAACTCCAATGAGCAGTTCTTC. Translation: CASSLNSNEQFF.

This clonotype was counted ten times or more. The J gene is TRBJ2-7, the V gene TRBV7-6, with 7 bases that match TRBD2. J lost 2 bases, V lost 5 bases, and 12 bases had no gene match. CDR3 length equals 16 residues. From germline, CDR1 is SGHVS and CDR2 FNYEAQ. The CDR3 region is CASSPGASGKPYEQYF. The CDR3 DNA sequence: TGTGCCAGCAGCCCTGGGGCTAGCGGAAAACCCTACGAGCAGTACTTC.

V gene TRBV15 combines with J gene TRBJ1-5; no reliable D call. Germline V gives CDR1 LNHNV, CDR2 YYDKDF (reference sequence). This CDR3 contains 14 residues. Trimming took 8 bases from V and 0 from J, leaving 11 bases between them. The CDR3 DNA sequence: TGTGCCACCGGCACGGCGAATAGCAATCAGCCCCAGCATTTT. Its translation: CATGTANSNQPQHF.

For this clonotype: This could be a read error, since a much larger clone is one nucleotide away. The chain employs TRBV27 and TRBJ2-7; 10 bases are a match to TRBD1. The germline V gene has CDR1 MNHEY and CDR2 SMNVEV (reference sequence). This CDR3 is built from 15 residues. The CDR3: CASSLVGQGGYERYF. CDR3 bases: TGTGCCAGCAGTCTCGTAGGACAGGGGGGCTACGAGCGGTACTTC.

This clonotype was recorded many times. The rearrangement uses TRBV11-2 and TRBJ2-1; TRBD2 aligns across 10 bases. V lost 4 bases to trimming and J lost 8 bases; unmatched junction nucleotides: 8. The CDR3 spans 15 residues. Germline-derived CDR1 and CDR2 are SGHAT and FQNNGV. The CDR3 loop is CASSSTAGGPYEQFF. The CDR3 DNA sequence: TGTGCCAGCAGCTCAACAGCGGGAGGGCCCTATGAGCAGTTCTTC.

The chain combines TRBV7-3 with TRBJ2-3; unclear D gene. Deletions cut 2 bases from V and 4 bases from J, with 10 bases between. Germline loops: CDR1 SGHTA, CDR2 FQGTGA. This CDR3 has 14 amino acids. The CDR3 DNA reads as TGTGCCAGCAGCTTAGCCCTCCAGGCAGATACGCAGTATTTT. It yields the protein CASSLALQADTQYF.

The V call is TRBV7-9, the J call TRBJ2-7; D ambiguous. CDR3 length: 12 residues. V gave up 6 bases and J gave up 6 bases, with 12 bases separating them. Germline V gives CDR1 SEHNR, CDR2 FQNEAQ (reference sequence). The CDR3 region has the DNA TGTGCCAGCAGTCCCCGGACCCCCGAGCAGTACTTC. As protein: CASSPRTPEQYF.

The chain is built from TRBV7-9 and TRBJ2-1; D assignment may be TRBD1 or TRBD2 (5 bases each). Trimming took off 5 bases at V and 7 bases at J, with 15 bases between the two ends. The CDR3 is 14 residues long. The V gene's germline CDR1 is SEHNR and CDR2 FQNEAQ (reference sequence). The CDR3 DNA sequence: TGTGCCAGCAGCGCTCCGGGACCTCTTAATGAGCAGTTCTTC. This gives the protein CASSAPGPLNEQFF. Combining the CDR3 with reference TRBV7-9 and TRBJ2-1 gives the whole variable domain DTGVSQNPRHKITKRGQNVTFRCDPISEHNRLYWYRQTLGQGPEFLTYFQNEAQLEKSRLLSDRFSAERPKGSFSTLEIQRTEQGDSAMYLCASSAPGPLNEQFFGPGTRLTVL.

This clonotype appeared many times. The rearrangement uses TRBV20-1 and TRBJ1-2, with 11 bases fitting TRBD1. The CDR3 is 12 amino acids. Trimming cost V 3 bases and J 8 bases; bases outside gene matches: 2. Germline assignment: CDR1 DFQATT and CDR2 SNEGSKA (reference sequence). DNA for the CDR3: TGCAGTGCTAGGGACAGGGGGCTCGGCTACACCTTC. Protein: CSARDRGLGYTF.

This sequence joins TRBV28 and TRBJ2-5, with D hard to call. The CDR3 extends over 13 amino acids. The V gene lost 4 bases and the J gene lost 2 bases, with 8 bases spanning the gap. Looked up from germline, CDR1 is MDHEN and CDR2 is SYDVKM. The CDR3 coding sequence is TGTGCCAGCAGTTCCGGGCTGCAAGAGACCCAGTACTTC. Its protein is CASSSGLQETQYF.

V is TRBV7-8 and J is TRBJ2-7, with D tentatively TRBD1 (7 bases). This CDR3 is built from 17 residues. Germline assignment: CDR1 SGHVS and CDR2 FQNEAQ. Trimming cost V 4 bases and J 2 bases, with 21 bases left between them. The CDR3 coding sequence is TGTGCCAGCAGCTACCAAGGAGGGGGGACAGCTACCTACGAGCAGTACTTC. It translates to CASSYQGGGTATYEQYF. Together with reference TRBV7-8 and TRBJ2-7, the CDR3 gives the full variable domain: GAGVSQSPRYKVAKRGQDVALRCDPISGHVSLFWYQQALGQGPEFLTYFQNEAQLDKSGLPSDRFFAERPEGSVSTLKIQRTQQEDSAVYLCASSYQGGGTATYEQYFGPGTRLTVT.

This clonotype has a handful of counts. The V call is TRBV6-6, the J call TRBJ1-3; D not resolved. The V end lost 5 bases, the J end lost 0 bases, and 11 bases lay between the germline ends. Germline assignment: CDR1 MNHNY and CDR2 SVGAGI (reference sequence). The CDR3 consists of 15 residues. The CDR3 DNA follows: TGTGCCAGCAGTAATCTTGGACGCTCTGGAAACACCATATATTTT. Protein product: CASSNLGRSGNTIYF.

Notes on this clonotype: A much larger clone lies one base from this, so it may be a read error. The chain recombines TRBV12-5 with TRBJ1-1; no clear D gene. The V gene lost 4 bases and the J gene lost 4 bases, with 13 bases spanning the gap. Germline V CDR1 and CDR2: LGHNT, FRNRAP. This CDR3 spans 14 amino acids. The CDR3 nucleotides read TGTGCTAGTGGTTCGCCGGCCCAAGGCACTGAAGCTTTCTTT. This encodes CASGSPAQGTEAFF.

This clonotype was seen more than once but under ten times. V and J are TRBV28 and TRBJ2-2; D is possibly TRBD2 (7 bases). The CDR3 has 15 residues. Germline CDR1 reads MDHEN; CDR2 reads SYDVKM. The V and J ends lost 6 bases and 4 bases respectively, with 15 bases between them. CDR3 sequence (DNA): TGTGCCAGCAGGGTTGCGGGGGCTGGCACCGGGGAGCTGTTTTTT. It specifies CASRVAGAGTGELFF.